The 27 T cell receptor beta chains reported below all come from one sample, sequenced in a study of T cells in Graves' hyperthyroidism and ophthalmopathy. Amplification yielded TCR beta CDR3 regions, with RNA transcripts as the source. When the TCR CDR3 underwent first-round RT-PCR, the HTBI primer set was used. One entry per CDR3 protein, called by TCRdb with MiXCR from the multiplex PCR reads. This sample has roughly 550,000 distinct CDR3 sequences, with approximately 16% found just once. The sample taken for sequencing was blood. The receptor source for this set is a woman in her twenties or thirties with Graves' ophthalmopathy.

This clonotype was detected many times. V is TRBV7-8 and J is TRBJ2-7, with D hard to call. The CDR3 is 15 residues long. CDR1 and CDR2 from the germline V gene are SGHVS and FQNEAQ. V was trimmed by 8 bases and J by 6 bases, leaving 23 bases between them. As DNA, the CDR3 is TGTGCCAGCGCCTTTGGCCCCGGTCGAGGCCCCGAGCAGTACTTC. It specifies CASAFGPGRGPEQYF.

This clonotype has a handful of counts. This sequence joins TRBV5-1 and TRBJ1-2; the D is unclear. There are 14 residues in the CDR3. Germline V gene sequence: CDR1 SGHRS, CDR2 YFSETQ. The germline V and J ends were trimmed by 4 bases and 2 bases, with 12 bases remaining between them. The CDR3: CASSAGDGNYGYTF. The DNA of the CDR3 is TGCGCCAGCAGCGCCGGGGATGGGAACTATGGCTACACCTTC.

This clonotype was counted many times. The J gene is TRBJ2-7, the V gene TRBV5-1, with 10 bases matching TRBD2. This CDR3 spans 15 amino acids. Germline CDR1 and CDR2: SGHRS and YFSETQ. V was clipped by 0 bases and J by 5 bases; unmatched bases: 5. The CDR3 loop reads CASSLELAGADEQYF. CDR3 in DNA: TGCGCCAGCAGCTTGGAGCTAGCGGGAGCCGACGAGCAGTACTTC.

This clonotype was recorded many times. The chain has TRBV7-9 and TRBJ2-2; TRBD1 aligns across 8 bases. The V segment lost 1 base and the J segment 4 bases; nucleotides outside the gene matches: 11. The CDR3 contains 18 residues. Germline CDR1 and CDR2: SEHNR and FQNEAQ (reference sequence). CDR3 region: CASSLDPGTGVSTGELFF. In DNA, the CDR3 is TGTGCCAGCAGCTTAGATCCCGGGACAGGTGTAAGCACCGGGGAGCTGTTTTTT.

The V gene is TRBV28, the J gene TRBJ2-1; 14 nucleotides align to TRBD2. The junction had 9 bases not matched to a gene; V was cut back by 7 bases and J by 4 bases. The CDR3 covers 17 residues. Germline values: CDR1 MDHEN, CDR2 SYDVKM. CDR3 sequence: CASKNPGLAGVYNEQFF. The CDR3 DNA reads as TGTGCCAGCAAGAACCCGGGACTAGCGGGAGTATACAATGAGCAGTTCTTC. The full variable domain, in which reference TRBV28 and TRBJ2-1 provide the parts outside the CDR3, is DVKVTQSSRYLVKRTGEKVFLECVQDMDHENMFWYRQDPGLGLRLIYFSYDVKMKEKGDIPEGYSVSREKKERFSLILESASTNQTSMYLCASKNPGLAGVYNEQFFGPGTRLTVL.

This clonotype occurred a few times. V and J are TRBV30 and TRBJ2-1; D perhaps matches TRBD2 (5 bases). The germline gives CDR1 GTSNPN, CDR2 SVGIG (reference sequence). The CDR3 has 15 residues. Trimming pared 0 bases from V and 8 bases from J, leaving 17 bases between. The CDR3 coding sequence is TGTGCCTGGAGTGTATATGCTTGGCGGGTGGATGAGCAGTTCTTC. Translation: CAWSVYAWRVDEQFF.

The chain joins TRBV11-1 to TRBJ2-1; D unclear. With 1 base removed from V and 10 bases from J, the gap between germline ends came to 11 bases. CDR1 and CDR2 from the germline V gene are SGHAT and FQDESV (reference sequence). The CDR3 totals 13 residues. Here the CDR3 reads CASSLDSRNEQFF. CDR3 bases: TGTGCCAGCAGCTTAGATTCCAGAAACGAGCAGTTCTTC.

This clonotype was picked up many times. V gene TRBV6-2 or TRBV6-3 combines with J gene TRBJ2-1, with D unresolved. V lost 3 bases and J lost 7, with 7 bases in between. This CDR3 contains 12 residues. CDR1 and CDR2 from the germline V gene are MNHEY and SVGEGT. As DNA, the CDR3 is TGTGCCAGCAGTTATGCCGGGAATGAGCAGTTCTTC. Residues: CASSYAGNEQFF.

This clonotype was counted ten times or more. CDR3 nucleotides: TGCGCCAGCAGCCAAAGTACCGGGACAGGGGGGAACATTCAGTACTTC. Translation gives CASSQSTGTGGNIQYF. The chain uses TRBV4-3 and TRBJ2-4; TRBD1 matches at 11 bases. V lost 2 bases to trimming and J lost 7 bases; unmatched junction nucleotides: 7. Germline assignment: CDR1 LGHNA and CDR2 YSLEER. There are 16 residues in the CDR3.

Here the CDR3 reads CASSQATRVASPNIQYF. CDR3 nucleotide sequence: TGTGCCAGCAGCCAGGCAACCAGGGTCGCCAGCCCAAACATTCAGTACTTC. The chain couples TRBV4-2 to TRBJ2-4, with D perhaps matching TRBD1 (5 bases). Germline V CDR1 and CDR2: LGHNA, YNFKEQ. The length of the CDR3 is 17 residues. Trimming removed 3 bases from V and 6 bases from J, with 21 bases in between.

The V call is TRBV9, the J call TRBJ1-2; weak D call: TRBD1 (5 bases). CDR3 size: 13 residues. The germline CDR1 and CDR2 sequences are SGDLS and YYNGEE. V was clipped by 4 bases and J by 4 bases, with 11 bases between them. The CDR3 loop reads CASSPTVTYGYTF. In DNA form, the CDR3 reads TGTGCCAGCAGCCCGACAGTCACCTATGGCTACACCTTC.

This clonotype was observed many times. The CDR3 spells CASSFGGRGTGELFF. Here the CDR3 DNA reads TGTGCCAGCAGTTTTGGGGGACGGGGCACCGGGGAGCTGTTTTTT. This rearrangement joins TRBV28 to TRBJ2-2; the D gene could be TRBD1 or TRBD2 (5 bases each). Germline loops: CDR1 MDHEN, CDR2 SYDVKM. This CDR3 has 15 residues. Trimming cost V 3 bases and J 4 bases, with 12 bases left between them. The complete variable domain, with remaining parts taken from reference TRBV28 and TRBJ2-2, reads DVKVTQSSRYLVKRTGEKVFLECVQDMDHENMFWYRQDPGLGLRLIYFSYDVKMKEKGDIPEGYSVSREKKERFSLILESASTNQTSMYLCASSFGGRGTGELFFGEGSRLTVL.

This clonotype was detected ten times or more. J is TRBJ2-5 and V is TRBV18; 9 bases align to TRBD2. The V and J ends lost 3 bases and 5 bases, in that order; junction bases with no gene match: 10. This CDR3 has 16 amino acids. Per germline, CDR1 KGHSH and CDR2 LQKENI. This chain's CDR3 is CASSPSRGREVETQYF. The CDR3 DNA sequence: TGTGCCAGCTCACCCTCTCGCGGGAGGGAGGTGGAGACCCAGTACTTC.

This clonotype occurred many times. V is TRBV9 and J is TRBJ2-7; the match to TRBD2 covers 10 bases. V was clipped by 5 bases and J by 3 bases; unmatched bases: 5. The germline V gene has CDR1 SGDLS and CDR2 YYNGEE. The CDR3 covers 14 residues. CDR3 sequence reads: CASSPASGSYEQYF. The DNA of the CDR3 is TGTGCCAGCAGTCCCGCTAGCGGGAGCTACGAGCAGTACTTC.

In this sample, this clonotype turned up many times. The genes are TRBV15 and TRBJ2-7; TRBD1 matches 7 bases. The CDR3 contains 13 residues. J lost 3 bases, V lost 3 bases, and 2 bases had no gene match. CDR1 is LNHNV and CDR2 is YYDKDF in the germline V gene (reference sequence). Here the CDR3 reads CATSRDRRYEQYF. Written as DNA, the CDR3 is TGTGCCACCAGCAGGGACAGGCGCTACGAGCAGTACTTC.

The CDR3, as DNA: TGTGCCAGCGGTATCTCTGACAGGGTCCAAGAGACCCAGTACTTC. Amino acid sequence: CASGISDRVQETQYF. J is TRBJ2-5 and V is TRBV27; 7 bases line up with TRBD1. Germline V lookup: CDR1 MNHEY, CDR2 SMNVEV (reference sequence). The CDR3 totals 15 residues. The V segment lost 8 bases and the J segment 1 base; nucleotides outside the gene matches: 10.

CDR3 sequence (DNA): TGTGCCAGCAGTCCCGACAGGGGTTCGATCTATGGCTACACCTTC. Translation: CASSPDRGSIYGYTF. The chain joins TRBV6-1 to TRBJ1-2, with 8 nucleotides matching TRBD1. The germline gives CDR1 MNHNS, CDR2 SASEGT. CDR3 length: 15 residues. Trimming at V came to 5 bases and at J to 4 bases, leaving 9 bases not matched to a gene.

The rearrangement links TRBV13 to TRBJ2-1; no clear D. The CDR3 has 14 residues. Germline V CDR1 and CDR2: PRHDT, FYEKMQ (reference sequence). Trimming cost V 2 bases and J 9 bases, with 14 bases left between them. The CDR3 region has the DNA TGTGCCAGCAGCTTATTCGAACCGTACGGTGAGCAGTTCTTC. Encoded protein: CASSLFEPYGEQFF.

This clonotype turned up a few times. The CDR3 DNA sequence: TGTGCCAGCACCCCTGGGGGGGTTGGCTACACCTTC. Its protein product is CASTPGGVGYTF. This sequence joins TRBV12-3 or TRBV12-4 and TRBJ1-2, with D possibly being TRBD1 (5 bases). The CDR3 runs to 12 residues. The V end lost 7 bases, the J end lost 7 bases, and 13 bases lay between the germline ends.

The gene calls are TRBV30 and TRBJ1-6; D not certain. CDR1 is GTSNPN and CDR2 is SVGIG in the germline V gene (reference sequence). CDR3 size: 13 residues. V was trimmed by 4 bases and J by 4 bases, leaving 8 bases between them. CDR3 sequence: CAWKSVYNSPLHF. The CDR3 coding sequence is TGTGCCTGGAAATCTGTATATAATTCACCCCTCCACTTT.

This clonotype was observed a handful of times. The genes are TRBV29-1 and TRBJ2-1; the D gene is possibly TRBD2 (5 bases). Trimming removed 7 bases at V and 8 bases at J, with 18 bases between. The CDR3 loop spans 13 amino acids. Germline-derived CDR1 and CDR2 are SQVTM and ANQGSEA. CDR3 nucleotide sequence: TGCAGCGCCACCGGGGAGCCCCCCCATGAGCAGTTCTTC. It encodes CSATGEPPHEQFF.

This clonotype has more than one count but fewer than ten. CDR3: CASRSQGASRELFF. The CDR3, as DNA: TGTGCCAGCAGGTCCCAGGGGGCGAGTCGGGAGCTGTTTTTT. This sequence joins TRBV28 and TRBJ2-2, with 8 bases identical to TRBD1. V dropped 6 bases and J dropped 9; count of bases not matched to a gene: 9. CDR3 length: 14 amino acids. Germline CDR1 reads MDHEN; CDR2 reads SYDVKM.

This clonotype was counted a few times. CDR3 residues: CASSPPVTGGNEQYF. The CDR3 coding sequence is TGTGCCAGCTCACCACCGGTGACAGGGGGCAACGAGCAGTACTTC. The V gene is TRBV18, the J gene TRBJ2-7; 10 nucleotides agree with TRBD1. Germline CDR1 is KGHSH and CDR2 is LQKENI. This CDR3 comprises 15 residues. V trimming: 0 bases; J trimming: 5 bases; junction bases outside the gene matches: 4.

As regards this clonotype: Relative to the germline gene, one junction end is altered; a read error may explain this. This rearrangement joins TRBV27 to TRBJ2-7; a weak D match, TRBD1 (8 bases). CDR1 MNHEY and CDR2 SMNVEV come from the germline V gene (reference sequence). The CDR3 runs to 15 residues. The DNA of the CDR3 is TGTGCCAGCAGTTTATGGTCGACAGGGGACTACGGGCAGTACTTC. It codes for CASSLWSTGDYGQYF.

This clonotype occurred a few times. CDR3 bases: TGCAGCGTCGGTGGGACTGCCCGTGGCTACACCTTC. Translating it yields CSVGGTARGYTF. V gene TRBV29-1 combines with J gene TRBJ1-2, with D maybe TRBD1 (5 bases). Germline V gene lookup returns CDR1 SQVTM and CDR2 ANQGSEA. Trimming removed 6 bases from V and 7 bases from J, with 15 bases in between. The CDR3 runs 12 residues. The variable domain in full, with the rest retrieved from reference TRBV29-1 and TRBJ1-2, is SAVISQKPSRDICQRGTSLTIQCQVDSQVTMMFWYRQQPGQSLTLIATANQGSEATYESGFVIDKFPISRPNLTFSTLTVSNMSPEDSSIYLCSVGGTARGYTFGSGTRLTVV.

This clonotype occurred a few times. Here the CDR3 reads CASSYGGETQYF. CDR3 DNA: TGTGCCAGCAGTTATGGGGGAGAGACCCAGTACTTC. The chain joins TRBV6-5 to TRBJ2-5, with D perhaps being TRBD1 or TRBD2 (5 bases each). The CDR3 is 12 amino acids. The V end was cut by 3 bases, the J end by 4 bases, with 6 bases between. CDR1 and CDR2 from the germline V gene are MNHEY and SVGAGI.

This chain joins TRBV20-1 and TRBJ2-6, with 7 bases lining up with TRBD2. The trim removed 6 bases at V and 1 base at J, leaving 9 bases unmatched. The CDR3 spans 16 residues. From germline, CDR1 is DFQATT and CDR2 SNEGSKA (reference sequence). This CDR3 reads CSADRSAGSGANVLTF. The CDR3, as DNA: TGCAGTGCCGACAGATCAGCGGGATCTGGGGCCAACGTCCTGACTTTC.